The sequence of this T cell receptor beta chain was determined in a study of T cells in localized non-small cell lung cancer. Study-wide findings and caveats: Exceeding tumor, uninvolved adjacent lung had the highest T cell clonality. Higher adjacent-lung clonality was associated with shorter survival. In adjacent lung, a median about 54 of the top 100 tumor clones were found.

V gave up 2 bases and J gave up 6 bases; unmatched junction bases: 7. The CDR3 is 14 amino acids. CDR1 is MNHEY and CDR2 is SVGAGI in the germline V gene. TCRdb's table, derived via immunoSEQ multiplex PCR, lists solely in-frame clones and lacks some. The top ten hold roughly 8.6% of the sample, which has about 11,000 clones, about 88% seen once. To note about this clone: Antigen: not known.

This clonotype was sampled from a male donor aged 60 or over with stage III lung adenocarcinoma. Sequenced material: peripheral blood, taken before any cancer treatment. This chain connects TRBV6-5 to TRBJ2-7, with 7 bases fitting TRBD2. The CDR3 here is CASSYLGLGSEQYF. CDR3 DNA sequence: TGTGCCAGCAGTTACCTTGGACTAGGAAGCGAGCAGTACTTC.